The next 12 T cell receptor beta chains were all read from a single sample in a study of tumor and adjacent non-tumor tissue in lung cancer. Three rounds of nested PCR, following a modified ARM-PCR protocol, produced the TCRbeta library. One entry per CDR3 protein results from TCRdb running MiXCR on the multiplex PCR reads. The repertoire holds more than 120,000 distinct CDR3 sequences, with around 60% as singletons. RNA was extracted from bulk tissue without any cell sorting. Sequenced sample: lung tumor tissue. Receptors originate from a man between 60 and 75 years old with small cell lung cancer.

Of note for this clonotype: Just one base apart from a much larger clone, this may be a read error. In this CDR3 the conserved last residue, phenylalanine or tryptophan, is missing, so a read error is likely. This chain links TRBV11-1 with TRBJ2-5; no firm D call. This CDR3 comprises 13 residues. The V end lost 1 base, the J end lost 3 bases, and 6 bases lay between the germline ends. Germline V gene data show CDR1 as SGHAT and CDR2 as FQDESV (reference sequence). CDR3 bases: TGTGCCAGCAGCTTAGGCCCGGAAGAGACCCAGTACCTC. Translated, it gives CASSLGPEETQYL.

V is TRBV12-3 or TRBV12-4 and J is TRBJ1-5; D not resolved. This CDR3 has 14 residues. Trimming took off 2 bases at V and 11 bases at J, with 16 bases between the two ends. The CDR3 nucleotides read TGTGCCAGCAGTTTAAGGGTCACCAGGTCAGCCCAGCATTTT. Its translation: CASSLRVTRSAQHF.

A word on this clonotype: One junction end disagrees with the germline gene, perhaps due to a read error. The rearrangement links TRBV4-1 to TRBJ1-2; D uncertain. The germline V gene has CDR1 MGHRA and CDR2 YSYEKL. The CDR3 is 16 residues long. The CDR3 loop is CASSLELVRKSDGYTF. DNA for the CDR3: TGCGCTAGCAGCCTAGAATTGGTCAGGAAATCTGATGGCTACACCTTC.

In the case of this clonotype: Its ends do not fully match the called genes, so a read error is possible. V and J are TRBV29-1 and TRBJ2-2; TRBD2 might be the D (5 bases). The CDR3 consists of 11 residues. The germline V gene has CDR1 SQVTM and CDR2 ANQGSEA. The CDR3 DNA reads TGCAGCGGGGAAGAAACCGGGAAGCTGTTCTTT. This encodes CSGEETGKLFF.

A word on this clonotype: Likely a read error: the CDR3 ends without its conserved phenylalanine or tryptophan. V and J are TRBV20-1 and TRBJ2-3; 12 bases align to TRBD2. V dropped 8 bases and J dropped 5; count of bases not matched to a gene: 14. In germline, CDR1 is DFQATT, CDR2 SNEGSKA (reference sequence). The CDR3 length is 16 residues. CDR3 DNA sequence: TGCAGTACTCGAGGTGGACTAGCGGGATTCGGAGATACGCAGTATCTT. Its translation: CSTRGGLAGFGDTQYL.

Only a few counts were recorded for this clonotype. The chain recombines TRBV20-1 with TRBJ2-5; D is perhaps TRBD2 (6 bases). Between the trimmed V and J ends, which lost 6 bases and 5 bases, there was a span of 13 bases. There are 12 residues in the CDR3. Germline V gene data show CDR1 as DFQATT and CDR2 as SNEGSKA (reference sequence). The CDR3 sequence is CSARDSKETQYF. For the CDR3, the DNA is TGCAGTGCGAGGGACTCCAAGGAGACCCAGTACTTC.

Comment on this clonotype: At one of its ends the junction is not consistent with the germline gene, which may arise from a read error. The genes are TRBV30 and TRBJ2-3, with 8 bases lining up with TRBD1. This CDR3 has 15 amino acids. CDR1 and CDR2 (germline): GTSNPN, SVGIG (reference sequence). As DNA, the CDR3 is TGTGCCTGGAGTCCCCGGACAGGGAGCACAGTTACGCAGTATTTT. This codes for CAWSPRTGSTVTQYF.

Comments on this clonotype: A junction end diverges from the germline sequence, so it may reflect a read error. This chain connects TRBV11-1 to TRBJ2-1; D is unclear. This CDR3 has 11 residues. CDR1 and CDR2 (germline): SGHAT, FQDESV (reference sequence). The CDR3 is CASNLDIKQFF. The CDR3 coding sequence is TGTGCCAGCAACTTAGACATTAAGCAGTTCTTC. The variable domain in full, completed from reference TRBV11-1 and TRBJ2-1, reads EAEVAQSPRYKITEKSQAVAFWCDPISGHATLYWYRQILGQGPELLVQFQDESVVDDSQLPKDRFSAERLKGVDSTLKIQPAELGDSAMYLCASNLDIKQFFGPGTRLTVL.

As concerns this clonotype: One junction end disagrees with the germline gene, perhaps due to a read error. The V and J genes are TRBV12-3 or TRBV12-4 and TRBJ2-6; a weak D match, TRBD1 (6 bases). The CDR3 consists of 14 residues. The CDR3 sequence: CASSSGAGAKVLTF. CDR3 nucleotide sequence: TGTGCCAGCAGTTCAGGGGCTGGGGCCAAGGTCCTGACTTTC.

The J gene is TRBJ2-5, the V gene TRBV11-3; D remains ambiguous. The V and J ends lost 7 bases and 7 bases respectively, with 22 bases between them. The CDR3 contains 15 residues. Germline V CDR1 and CDR2: SGHNT, YENEEA. The DNA for the CDR3 is TGTGCCAGCAACTCCGCGAGCAATCGGCTCGGGACCCAGTACTTC. Residues: CASNSASNRLGTQYF.

The sample holds a few counts of this clonotype. The genes are TRBV12-3 or TRBV12-4 and TRBJ2-1; D is tentatively TRBD1 or TRBD2 (6 bases each). V lost 6 bases, J lost 16 bases, and 25 bases lay in between. The CDR3 sequence is 14 residues long. Written as DNA, the CDR3 is TGTGCCAGCAGGACGGACACAGGGACTCTCGCGGCATTCTTC. This translates into CASRTDTGTLAAFF.

The CDR3 is CVSSVSRTRSYGQYV. The CDR3 region has the DNA TGTGTCAGCAGTGTATCACGGACGCGATCCTACGGGCAGTACGTC. V usage is TRBV6-6 and J usage is TRBJ2-7, with unresolved D. This CDR3 is built from 15 residues. Germline assignment: CDR1 MNHNY and CDR2 SVGAGI (reference sequence).